One and the same sample provided the 14 T cell receptor beta chains below, sequenced in a study of long-term antiretroviral therapy in people with HIV (dated by TCRdb to 2021 to 2024). The immunoSEQ hsTCRB v3.0 assay was used at survey level resolution to sequence the TRB variable region. TCRdb obtained this table from immuneACCESS and retained in-frame rearrangements with V and J assigned. These tables miss some clones; where compared with another copy, unresolved V genes account for less than half of the shortfall, and the remainder is unexplained. Recorded for this sample are 22,000 or so clones; approximately 84% of them occurred a single time. The top ten constitute roughly 18% of the sample. The sample here was unsorted PBMCs, taken 0.5 years before starting antiretroviral therapy. All receptors come from a man aged 40-49 years with HIV.

The chain couples TRBV5-5 to TRBJ2-7; unclear D gene. This CDR3 comprises 14 residues. V shed 2 bases and J shed 3 bases, with 12 bases lying between them. Germline values: CDR1 SGHKS, CDR2 YYEKEE (reference sequence). Here the CDR3 reads CASSFVLRNYEQYF. CDR3 coding DNA: TGTGCCAGCAGCTTTGTCTTGCGAAACTACGAGCAGTACTTC. The full variable domain, with the rest looked up from reference TRBV5-5 and TRBJ2-7, is DAGVTQSPTHLIKTRGQQVTLRCSPISGHKSVSWYQQVLGQGPQFIFQYYEKEERGRGNFPDRFSARQFPNYSSELNVNALLLGDSALYLCASSFVLRNYEQYFGPGTRLTVT.

Here the CDR3 DNA reads TGTGCCTGGAGTAGGGTGGCGGGGGGGAGCACAGATACGCAGTATTTT. It codes for CAWSRVAGGSTDTQYF. The chain couples TRBV30 to TRBJ2-3, with TRBD2 identical over 9 bases. V gave up 2 bases and J gave up 0 bases; unmatched junction bases: 6. CDR3 length: 16 residues. Germline V gene sequence: CDR1 GTSNPN, CDR2 SVGIG (reference sequence).

The rearrangement uses TRBV6-1 and TRBJ1-2; D is unclear. This CDR3 is built from 16 residues. The germline V and J ends were trimmed by 3 bases and 0 bases, with 14 bases remaining between them. The germline V gene encodes CDR1 MNHNS and CDR2 SASEGT. The DNA of the CDR3 is TGTGCCAGCAGTGATCCTACGTCGACGGCTAACTATGGCTACACCTTC. Its translation: CASSDPTSTANYGYTF.

V is TRBV11-2 and J is TRBJ2-7; D perhaps matches TRBD1 (6 bases). V was cut by 5 bases and J by 2 bases, with 13 bases left in between. Germline V gene sequence: CDR1 SGHAT, CDR2 FQNNGV. The CDR3 is 14 residues long. The CDR3 nucleotides read TGTGCCAGCAGCCGAATGGGGACAACCTACGAGCAGTACTTC. This codes for CASSRMGTTYEQYF.

The V call is TRBV28, the J call TRBJ1-2; 8 bases map to TRBD1. This CDR3 contains 15 residues. Germline V gene data show CDR1 as MDHEN and CDR2 as SYDVKM. V shed 1 base and J 4 bases; nucleotides not matched to a gene: 5. The CDR3 coding sequence is TGTGCCAGCAGTTTATCCGGGACAGGAATCTATGGCTACACCTTC. Amino acids: CASSLSGTGIYGYTF.

The chain is built from TRBV7-9 and TRBJ1-1; D may be TRBD1 (6 bases). CDR1 SEHNR and CDR2 FQNEAQ come from the germline V gene (reference sequence). The CDR3 runs 14 residues. Between the trimmed V and J ends, which lost 0 bases and 1 base, there was a span of 6 bases. Here the CDR3 reads CASSLADRNTEAFF. Here the CDR3 DNA reads TGTGCCAGCAGCTTAGCGGACAGGAACACTGAAGCTTTCTTT.

The chain couples TRBV18 to TRBJ2-7; 7 bases match TRBD1. CDR1 and CDR2 from the germline V gene are KGHSH and LQKENI. The V segment lost 5 bases and the J segment 2 bases; nucleotides outside the gene matches: 12. This CDR3 spans 16 amino acids. The DNA of the CDR3 is TGTGCCAGCTCAGCTCCGACAGGGCGTGGGACCTACGAGCAGTACTTC. It codes for CASSAPTGRGTYEQYF. Complete variable domain (other parts from reference TRBV18 and TRBJ2-7): NAGVMQNPRHLVRRRGQEARLRCSPMKGHSHVYWYRQLPEEGLKFMVYLQKENIIDESGMPKERFSAEFPKEGPSILRIQQVVRGDSAAYFCASSAPTGRGTYEQYFGPGTRLTVT.

The chain couples TRBV7-3 to TRBJ2-1, with TRBD2 matching 10 bases. CDR1 is SGHTA, CDR2 FQGTGA, per germline. V shed 1 base and J 9 bases; nucleotides not matched to a gene: 12. The CDR3 runs 17 residues. The CDR3 loop is CASSLRASGGYRSEQFF. For the CDR3, the DNA is TGTGCCAGCAGCTTAAGGGCTAGCGGGGGTTATAGAAGTGAGCAGTTCTTC. The entire variable domain, with the rest obtained from reference TRBV7-3 and TRBJ2-1, is as follows: GAGVSQTPSNKVTEKGKYVELRCDPISGHTALYWYRQSLGQGPEFLIYFQGTGAADDSGLPNDRFFAVRPEGSVSTLKIQRTERGDSAVYLCASSLRASGGYRSEQFFGPGTRLTVL.

The chain has TRBV11-2 and TRBJ2-3; D perhaps matches TRBD2 (7 bases). V lost 3 bases, J lost 4 bases, and 14 bases lay in between. Germline lookup yields CDR1 SGHAT and CDR2 FQNNGV. The CDR3 extends over 15 amino acids. The CDR3 DNA reads TGTGCCAGCAGCTTGTGGGGGGGCCCCGCAGATACGCAGTATTTT. Protein: CASSLWGGPADTQYF.

This clone showed up just once. This sequence joins TRBV10-2 and TRBJ2-7; D ambiguous. The germline V and J ends were trimmed by 3 bases and 7 bases, with 16 bases remaining between them. This CDR3 region has 14 residues. Germline CDR1 and CDR2: WSHSY and SAAADI. CDR3 bases: TGCGCCAGCAGTGAAAGGCTAGATCTGGTGGAGCAGTACTTC. Its translation: CASSERLDLVEQYF.

The genes are TRBV4-2 and TRBJ1-1; a possible D gene is TRBD1 (6 bases). The V gene's germline CDR1 is LGHNA and CDR2 YNFKEQ. The V end lost 4 bases, the J end lost 1 base, and 19 bases lay between the germline ends. The CDR3 consists of 17 residues. The CDR3 loop is CASSPHASGEKNTEAFF. The DNA of the CDR3 is TGTGCCAGCAGCCCGCATGCCTCAGGGGAGAAGAACACTGAAGCTTTCTTT.

V gene TRBV7-2 combines with J gene TRBJ2-3, with 9 positions matching TRBD2. Germline CDR1 is SGHTA and CDR2 is FQGNSA. The CDR3 extends over 15 amino acids. J lost 4 bases, V lost 3 bases, and 5 bases had no gene match. The CDR3 here is CASSFGTSISDTQYF. The CDR3 DNA follows: TGTGCCAGCAGCTTTGGGACTAGCATCTCAGATACGCAGTATTTT.

The V and J genes are TRBV19 and TRBJ2-7; TRBD2 matches 10 bases. This CDR3 spans 16 amino acids. Germline-derived CDR1 and CDR2 are LNHDA and SQIVND (reference sequence). Trimming cost V 8 bases and J 0 bases; bases outside gene matches: 10. CDR3 sequence: CASGLAGVDGSYEQYF. CDR3 coding DNA: TGTGCCAGTGGCCTAGCGGGGGTTGACGGCTCCTACGAGCAGTACTTC.

The rearrangement joins TRBV5-6 to TRBJ1-2; TRBD1 agrees at 7 bases. Germline CDR1 is SGHDT and CDR2 is YYEEEE. J gave up 2 bases and V 2 bases, and 3 bases lay outside the gene matches. CDR3 length equals 14 residues. The DNA for the CDR3 is TGTGCCAGCAGCTTCCTGACAGGGAACTATGGCTACACCTTC. Translation gives CASSFLTGNYGYTF. The full variable domain, its missing parts supplied by reference TRBV5-6 and TRBJ1-2, is DAGVTQSPTHLIKTRGQQVTLRCSPKSGHDTVSWYQQALGQGPQFIFQYYEEEERQRGNFPDRFSGHQFPNYSSELNVNALLLGDSALYLCASSFLTGNYGYTFGSGTRLTVV.